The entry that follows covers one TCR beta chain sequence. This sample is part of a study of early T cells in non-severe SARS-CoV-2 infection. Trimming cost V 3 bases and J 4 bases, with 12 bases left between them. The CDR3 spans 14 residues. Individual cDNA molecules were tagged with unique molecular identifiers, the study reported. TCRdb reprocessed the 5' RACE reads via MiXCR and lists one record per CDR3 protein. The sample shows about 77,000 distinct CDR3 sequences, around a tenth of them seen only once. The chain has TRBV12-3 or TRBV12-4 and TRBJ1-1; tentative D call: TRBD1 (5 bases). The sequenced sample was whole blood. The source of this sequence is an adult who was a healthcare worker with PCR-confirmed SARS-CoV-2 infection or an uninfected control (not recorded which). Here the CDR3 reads CASSFGSRATEAFF. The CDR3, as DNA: TGTGCCAGCAGTTTTGGGAGCAGGGCCACTGAAGCTTTCTTT.